The 18 T cell receptor beta chains in this list originate from one sample, sequenced in a study of cytomegalovirus exposure and HLA in healthy donors. Generated by immunoSEQ multiplex PCR, the TCRdb table keeps only in-frame clones and is missing some. The sample consists of roughly 230,000 clones, roughly 91% of them appearing once. The source material was PBMCs. The source is a woman aged 25 to 39 in good health and CMV-seronegative.

The chain has TRBV27 and TRBJ2-3, with no clear D. The ends were cut back, 7 bases at V and 1 base at J, with 9 bases in the middle. The CDR3 sequence is 13 residues long. Germline lookup yields CDR1 MNHEY and CDR2 SMNVEV (reference sequence). In DNA, the CDR3 is TGTGCCAGCATCCGAGGAGGCACAGATACGCAGTATTTT. Protein: CASIRGGTDTQYF.

This chain joins TRBV9 and TRBJ2-3, with TRBD2 matching over 11 bases. The length of the CDR3 is 16 residues. Trimming removed 2 bases from V and 3 bases from J; junction bases left unmatched: 5. Per the germline V gene, CDR1 is SGDLS and CDR2 is YYNGEE. The CDR3: CASSVTGTSGTDTQYF. In DNA, the CDR3 is TGTGCCAGCAGCGTCACCGGGACTAGCGGTACAGATACGCAGTATTTT.

V and J are TRBV27 and TRBJ2-1; the match to TRBD2 covers 8 bases. CDR1 MNHEY and CDR2 SMNVEV come from the germline V gene (reference sequence). Germline trimming cut 2 bases from V and 2 bases from J; bases unmatched to any gene: 5. This CDR3 comprises 16 residues. The CDR3 loop is CASSLAGGLTYNEQFF. In DNA, the CDR3 is TGTGCCAGCAGTTTAGCGGGAGGCCTTACCTACAATGAGCAGTTCTTC.

The rearrangement joins TRBV7-3 to TRBJ2-3; D gene unclear. The CDR3 has 14 residues. The germline V gene encodes CDR1 SGHTA and CDR2 FQGTGA. V shed 0 bases and J shed 0 bases, with 4 bases lying between them. DNA of the CDR3: TGTGCCAGCAGCTTAACGGGCAGCACAGATACGCAGTATTTT. The encoded protein is CASSLTGSTDTQYF. Looking up the rest from reference TRBV7-3 and TRBJ2-3 gives the full variable domain: GAGVSQTPSNKVTEKGKYVELRCDPISGHTALYWYRQSLGQGPEFLIYFQGTGAADDSGLPNDRFFAVRPEGSVSTLKIQRTERGDSAVYLCASSLTGSTDTQYFGPGTRLTVL.

The J gene is TRBJ2-5, the V gene TRBV27, with D possibly being TRBD2 (6 bases). The CDR3 extends over 14 amino acids. Per the germline V gene, CDR1 is MNHEY and CDR2 is SMNVEV (reference sequence). Trimming removed 6 bases at V and 1 base at J, with 12 bases between. CDR3 sequence: CASRAPGSQETQYF. In nucleotides, the CDR3 is TGTGCCAGCAGGGCACCCGGGAGCCAAGAGACCCAGTACTTC.

The chain combines TRBV6-5 with TRBJ2-7, with a possible D match to TRBD2 (6 bases). Trimming cost V 2 bases and J 3 bases, with 17 bases left between them. The CDR3 consists of 16 residues. Germline V lookup: CDR1 MNHEY, CDR2 SVGAGI. The CDR3 DNA follows: TGTGCCAGCAGTTACGCGGGACTTCCGGGGAACTACGAGCAGTACTTC. Amino acids: CASSYAGLPGNYEQYF.

In its sample, this clone was seen once. The chain is built from TRBV6-6 and TRBJ2-7, with TRBD1 identical over 9 bases. CDR1 MNHNY and CDR2 SVGAGI come from the germline V gene (reference sequence). CDR3 length equals 13 residues. Germline trimming cut 8 bases from V and 5 bases from J; bases unmatched to any gene: 7. The CDR3 bases are TGTGCCAGCGCCGGGACAGGGAAGGACGAGCAGTACTTC. This gives the protein CASAGTGKDEQYF.

The chain links TRBV28 to TRBJ2-5, with D perhaps matching TRBD1 (6 bases). This CDR3 contains 14 residues. Germline V gene sequence: CDR1 MDHEN, CDR2 SYDVKM. V lost 3 bases to trimming and J lost 2 bases, with 10 bases between them. The CDR3 DNA reads TGTGCCAGCAGTTTGAGACAGGAGCAAGAGACCCAGTACTTC. This encodes CASSLRQEQETQYF.

The chain carries TRBV28 and TRBJ2-2, with 11 bases lining up with TRBD2. The germline V gene has CDR1 MDHEN and CDR2 SYDVKM. V was clipped by 6 bases and J by 4 bases; unmatched bases: 7. This CDR3 has 16 amino acids. CDR3 DNA sequence: TGTGCCAGCAGGTTAGCGGGAGGGACGGTCACCGGGGAGCTGTTTTTT. Residues: CASRLAGGTVTGELFF.

V and J are TRBV7-9 and TRBJ2-2; TRBD2 aligns across 8 bases. V trimming: 6 bases; J trimming: 5 bases; junction bases outside the gene matches: 8. Germline CDR1 is SEHNR and CDR2 is FQNEAQ (reference sequence). This CDR3 has 15 amino acids. CDR3 amino acids: CASRERERLTGELFF. The CDR3 coding sequence is TGTGCCAGCAGAGAGCGGGAGCGTTTGACCGGGGAGCTGTTTTTT. The complete variable domain, with remaining parts taken from reference TRBV7-9 and TRBJ2-2, reads DTGVSQNPRHKITKRGQNVTFRCDPISEHNRLYWYRQTLGQGPEFLTYFQNEAQLEKSRLLSDRFSAERPKGSFSTLEIQRTEQGDSAMYLCASRERERLTGELFFGEGSRLTVL.

This chain uses TRBV28 with TRBJ2-4; D is unresolved. The V gene's germline CDR1 is MDHEN and CDR2 SYDVKM. Trimming cost V 4 bases and J 5 bases, with 9 bases left between them. The CDR3 has 13 residues. CDR3 bases: TGTGCCAGCAGTTCAAACATAGAAAACATTCAGTACTTC. Translated, it gives CASSSNIENIQYF.

CDR3 region: CASSLEGDEQFF. The DNA of the CDR3 is TGTGCCAGCAGCTTAGAAGGGGATGAGCAGTTCTTC. The chain carries TRBV7-8 and TRBJ2-1, with a possible D match to TRBD1 (5 bases). This CDR3 region has 12 residues. V was clipped by 1 base and J by 8 bases, with 6 bases between them. CDR1 is SGHVS, CDR2 FQNEAQ, per germline. Drawing the rest from reference TRBV7-8 and TRBJ2-1, the complete variable domain is GAGVSQSPRYKVAKRGQDVALRCDPISGHVSLFWYQQALGQGPEFLTYFQNEAQLDKSGLPSDRFFAERPEGSVSTLKIQRTQQEDSAVYLCASSLEGDEQFFGPGTRLTVL.

This clone was counted a few times. J is TRBJ1-1 and V is TRBV7-9; D is undetermined. With 2 bases removed from V and 4 bases from J, the gap between germline ends came to 8 bases. This CDR3 is 13 amino acids long. Germline CDR1 SEHNR, CDR2 FQNEAQ (reference sequence). The CDR3 loop is CASSLIPGTEAFF. The CDR3 nucleotides are TGTGCCAGCAGCTTAATACCGGGCACTGAAGCTTTCTTT.

J is TRBJ2-2 and V is TRBV5-6; D not certain. CDR3 length: 14 residues. Germline CDR1 and CDR2: SGHDT and YYEEEE. V was cut by 0 bases and J by 2 bases, with 5 bases left in between. DNA for the CDR3: TGTGCCAGCAGCTTGGGTCTTAACACCGGGGAGCTGTTTTTT. It yields the protein CASSLGLNTGELFF.

CDR3 sequence (DNA): TGCGCCAGCAGCCCTTATACAGGGAACACTGAAGCTTTCTTT. This encodes CASSPYTGNTEAFF. The chain combines TRBV5-1 with TRBJ1-1; the D gene is possibly TRBD1 (5 bases). The CDR3 spans 14 residues. Germline CDR1 is SGHRS and CDR2 is YFSETQ. Between the trimmed V and J ends, which lost 4 bases and 1 base, there was a span of 11 bases.

The chain joins TRBV27 to TRBJ2-3; TRBD2 agrees at 13 bases. The CDR3 extends over 19 amino acids. After removal of 5 bases from V and 1 base from J, the junction contained 12 bases not matched to a gene. Germline values: CDR1 MNHEY, CDR2 SMNVEV (reference sequence). DNA for the CDR3: TGTGCCAGCAGTCCCGCACCGGGACTAGCGGGAAGGGGCACAGATACGCAGTATTTT. Translating gives CASSPAPGLAGRGTDTQYF.

The chain is built from TRBV27 and TRBJ2-7; D is ambiguous. The V gene lost 5 bases and the J gene lost 2 bases, with 10 bases spanning the gap. Per germline, CDR1 MNHEY and CDR2 SMNVEV (reference sequence). The CDR3 contains 13 residues. This CDR3 reads CASSPSRPYEQYF. DNA of the CDR3: TGTGCCAGCAGTCCCAGTCGTCCCTACGAGCAGTACTTC.

The chain couples TRBV11-3 to TRBJ2-7, with 15 nucleotides matching TRBD2. CDR1 is SGHNT and CDR2 is YENEEA in the germline V gene. The CDR3 has 19 amino acids. V was pared by 0 bases and J by 2 bases, with 8 bases of the junction left unmatched. In nucleotides, the CDR3 is TGTGCCAGCAGCTTAGAGGAAGGGACTAGCGGGAGGTTGCCCTACGAGCAGTACTTC. This gives the protein CASSLEEGTSGRLPYEQYF.